This T cell receptor (beta chain) came from a study of cytomegalovirus exposure and HLA in healthy donors. PCR employed 60 Vbeta and 13 Jbeta primers. The protocol was immunoSEQ multiplex PCR, while the TCRdb copy is restricted to in-frame clones and leaves out a portion. The sample's table shows roughly 40,000 clones. The V and J ends lost 9 bases and 3 bases, in that order; junction bases with no gene match: 11. Germline CDR1 reads SNHLY; CDR2 reads FYNNEI. The CDR3 loop spans 15 amino acids. The sequenced sample was PBMCs. This chain connects TRBV2 to TRBJ1-1, with 9 bases aligning to TRBD1. The receptor comes from a male donor in good health and CMV-seronegative. The DNA of the CDR3 is TGTGCCAGTGGGGCTCCGGACAGGGGAGACACTGAAGCTTTCTTT. Its translation: CASGAPDRGDTEAFF.